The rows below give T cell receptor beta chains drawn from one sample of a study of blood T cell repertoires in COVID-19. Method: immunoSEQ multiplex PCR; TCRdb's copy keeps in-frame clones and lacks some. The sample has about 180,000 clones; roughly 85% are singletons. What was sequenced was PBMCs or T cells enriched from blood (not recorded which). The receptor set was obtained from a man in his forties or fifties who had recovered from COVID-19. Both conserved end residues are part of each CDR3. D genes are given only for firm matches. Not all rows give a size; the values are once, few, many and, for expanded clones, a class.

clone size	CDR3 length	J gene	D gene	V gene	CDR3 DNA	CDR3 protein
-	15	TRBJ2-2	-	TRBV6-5	TGTGCCAGCAGTTACGGCAGGGCAGTAGCCGGGGAGCTGTTTTTT	CASSYGRAVAGELFF
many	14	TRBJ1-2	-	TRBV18	TGTGCCAGCTCACCACCCCGGGTAAACTATGGCTACACCTTC	CASSPPRVNYGYTF
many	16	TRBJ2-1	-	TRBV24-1	TGTGCCACCAGTGGTACCGGGACTCGGGGATCCAATGAGCAGTTCTTC	CATSGTGTRGSNEQFF
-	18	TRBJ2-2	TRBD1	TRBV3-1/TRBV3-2	TGTGCCAGCAGCCAAGACCTACCCGGACAGGGGGTAAACGGGGAGCTGTTTTTT	CASSQDLPGQGVNGELFF
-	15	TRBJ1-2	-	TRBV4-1	TGCGCCAGCAGCCAAGAAGGCAGCCAGGTCTATGGCTACACCTTC	CASSQEGSQVYGYTF
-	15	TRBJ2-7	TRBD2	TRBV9	TGTGCCAGCAGCGTATCAGCGGGAGGGGCCTACGAGCAGTACTTC	CASSVSAGGAYEQYF
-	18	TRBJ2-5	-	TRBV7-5	TGTGCCAGAAGCTTATTCGTGTCGGGACAGGGGGCTCGAGAGACCCAGTACTTC	CARSLFVSGQGARETQYF
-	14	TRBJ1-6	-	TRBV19	TGTGCCAGTACCCTGACGGGGGTGAGTTCACCCCTCCACTTT	CASTLTGVSSPLHF
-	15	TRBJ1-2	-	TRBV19	TGTGCCAGTAGTATAGGGGCAGGGGCTAACTATGGCTACACCTTC	CASSIGAGANYGYTF
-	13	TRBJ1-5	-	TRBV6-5	TGTGCCAGCGGGGCAGGAGGCAATCAGCCCCAGCATTTT	CASGAGGNQPQHF
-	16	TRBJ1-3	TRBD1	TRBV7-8	TGTGCCAGCAGCCCTTACACAGGGGGCGTAAGAAACACCATATATTTT	CASSPYTGGVRNTIYF
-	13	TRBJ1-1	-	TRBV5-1	TGCGCCAGCAGCTTACTGGACAAGATTGAAGCTTTCTTT	CASSLLDKIEAFF
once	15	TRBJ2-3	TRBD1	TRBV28	TGTGCCAGCAGTGAACCCAGGGGGCTCACAGATACGCAGTATTTT	CASSEPRGLTDTQYF
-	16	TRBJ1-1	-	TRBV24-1	TGTGCCACCAGTGATGAGGGATTTATCCTGAACACTGAAGCTTTCTTT	CATSDEGFILNTEAFF
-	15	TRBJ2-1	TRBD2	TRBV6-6	TGTGCCAGCAGTTACCCAGCGGGAGCCTACAATGAGCAGTTCTTC	CASSYPAGAYNEQFF
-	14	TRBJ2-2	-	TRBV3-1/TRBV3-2	TGTGCCAGCGACTTCGGGGTGACGGGCGGGGAGCTGTTTTTT	CASDFGVTGGELFF
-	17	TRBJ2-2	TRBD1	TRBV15	TGTGCCACCAGCAGAACCGGGACAGGGGTAAACACCGGGGAGCTGTTTTTT	CATSRTGTGVNTGELFF
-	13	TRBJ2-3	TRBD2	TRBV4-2	TGTGCCAGCAGCCAGGGACTAGCAGATACGCAGTATTTT	CASSQGLADTQYF
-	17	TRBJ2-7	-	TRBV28	TGTGCCAGCAGTTTCGAGGTAAAGGGACACCTCTCCTACGAGCAGTACTTC	CASSFEVKGHLSYEQYF
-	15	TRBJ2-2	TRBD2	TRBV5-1	TGCGCCAGCAGCCAGGGACTACCTGGAAGCGGGGAGCTGTTTTTT	CASSQGLPGSGELFF
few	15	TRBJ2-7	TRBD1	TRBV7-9	TGTGCCAGCAGCGCTGGACAGGGGAGCTCCTACGAGCAGTACTTC	CASSAGQGSSYEQYF
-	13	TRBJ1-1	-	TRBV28	TGTGCCAGCAGTTCGTCGGCGGGCACTGAAGCTTTCTTT	CASSSSAGTEAFF
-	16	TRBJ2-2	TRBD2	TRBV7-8	TGTGCCAGCAGCCCCCCCGGGGGAGGGGATCCCGGGGAGCTGTTTTTT	CASSPPGGGDPGELFF
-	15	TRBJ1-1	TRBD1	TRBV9	TGTGCCAGCAGCCCAGGGACAGGGGGATACACTGAAGCTTTCTTT	CASSPGTGGYTEAFF
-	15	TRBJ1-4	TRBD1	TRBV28	TGTGCCAGCAGGGCGCCAGGGGGCGGGAATGAAAAACTGTTTTTT	CASRAPGGGNEKLFF
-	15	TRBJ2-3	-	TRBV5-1	TGCGCCAGCAGCTCATCCCCGATCTACACAGATACGCAGTATTTT	CASSSSPIYTDTQYF
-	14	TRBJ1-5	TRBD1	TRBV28	TGTGCCACCGCAAAGACAGGGACGGGTCAGCCCCAGCATTTT	CATAKTGTGQPQHF
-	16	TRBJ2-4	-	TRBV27	TGTGCCAGCAGGGGGTGGCAGGGACTAGCCAAAAACATTCAGTACTTC	CASRGWQGLAKNIQYF
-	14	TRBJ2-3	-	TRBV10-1	TGCGCCAGCAGTGAGAAGGATTTTGCGGCTACGCAGTATTTT	CASSEKDFAATQYF
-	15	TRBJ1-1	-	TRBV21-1	TGTGCCAGCAGCAAGATAACAGGGGCGAGGACTGAAGCTTTCTTT	CASSKITGARTEAFF
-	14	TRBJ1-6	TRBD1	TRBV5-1	TGCGCCAGCAGTCTTGACAGGGGGAATTCACCCCTCCACTTT	CASSLDRGNSPLHF
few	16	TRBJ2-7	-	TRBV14	TGTGCCAGCAGCCCCGGGAGTCTCCTTAACTCCTACGAGCAGTACTTC	CASSPGSLLNSYEQYF
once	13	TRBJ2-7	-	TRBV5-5	TGTGCCAGCAGCTTCGGGGGGCGGTACGAGCAGTACTTC	CASSFGGRYEQYF
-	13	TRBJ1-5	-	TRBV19	TGTGCCAGTAGTATATCGGGTTTCCAGCCCCAGCATTTT	CASSISGFQPQHF
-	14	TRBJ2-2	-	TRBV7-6	TGTGCCAGCAGCTCGGACGGGGACACCGGGGAGCTGTTTTTT	CASSSDGDTGELFF
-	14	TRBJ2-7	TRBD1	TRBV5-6	TGTGCCAGCAGCTTGGGGACAGGGAACTACGAGCAGTACTTC	CASSLGTGNYEQYF
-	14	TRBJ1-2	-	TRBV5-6	TGTGCCAGCAGCTTGTGGCCACGTAACTATGGCTACACCTTC	CASSLWPRNYGYTF
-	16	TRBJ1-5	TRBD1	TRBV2	TGTGCCAGCAGTGAGCGGACAGGGGTCCCCAGTCAGCCCCAGCATTTT	CASSERTGVPSQPQHF
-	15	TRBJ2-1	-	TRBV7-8	TGTGCCAGCAGCGCCATCGGGGACTCCTACAATGAGCAGTTCTTC	CASSAIGDSYNEQFF
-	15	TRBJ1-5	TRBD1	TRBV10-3	TGTGCCATCAGTCGAGGACAGGGTGATTCCCAGCCCCAGCATTTT	CAISRGQGDSQPQHF